This T cell receptor beta chain was documented in a study of OX40 agonist ivuxolimab in advanced cancers. Regarding the study in general: Ivuxolimab, which targeted the costimulatory receptor OX40 (CD134), was an agonistic, fully human IgG2 monoclonal antibody. Intravenous ivuxolimab was administered to patients every 2 weeks at six dose levels: 0.01, 0.1, 0.3, 1.5, 3 and 10 mg/kg. Of the approximately 53 patients in dose escalation, about 20 had hepatocellular carcinoma, some 15 had melanoma, 9 had renal cell carcinoma and 9 had head and neck cancer. The dose-escalation cohort was about 86% male with a mean age of roughly 60 years, ranging from roughly 23 to 90. Prior anti-PD-1, anti-PD-L1 or anti-CTLA-4 therapy was permitted, and checkpoint inhibitors had been received by roughly two fifths of dose-escalation patients. Partial responses occurred in three dose-escalation patients, of whom one had hepatocellular carcinoma and two had cutaneous melanoma. The purpose of peripheral TCRbeta sequencing was to test whether ivuxolimab changed TCR sequence diversity and led to clonal T-cell expansion. The paper describes the monotherapy dose-escalation part (N of about 47 patients) of the phase I trial of ivuxolimab.

With respect to this clone: Its antigen remains unidentified. Base qualities are not provided; no much larger clone lies one nucleotide away. This sample also contains other DNA sequences that code for the same CDR3.

Genomic DNA was extracted from sorted cells for sequencing of the TCRbeta CDR3 region. The immunoSEQ Assay was used to sequence the TCRbeta CDR3 regions. In TCRdb, the immuneACCESS table is reduced to in-frame sequences with V and J assigned. These tables do not hold every clone; where another copy was compared, an unresolved V gene accounts for under half, and the others remain unexplained. Recorded for this sample are under 85,000 clones; approximately 92% of them occurred a single time. The biggest ten clones account for approximately 4.8% of the sample. Here is what the overall study found, with its caveats: On average, CD8+ T cells showed more expanded clones than CD4+ T cells after ivuxolimab. In the 0.1-3.0 mg/kg groups, partial responders were among the patients with the lowest normalized peripheral clonal expansion, particularly in CD8+ T cells. Clonal expansion of both CD4+ and CD8+ blood T cells was observed from baseline to week 6 at doses 0.1 to 3.0 mg/kg. Low levels of normalized T-cell clonal expansion were also shown by some nonresponding patients. Which antigens the clonally expanded peripheral T cells were specific for was not determined.

V loses 2 bases of germline sequence and J loses 3 bases, and the interval between the two ends is 1 base. Sequences MDHEN (CDR1) and SYDVKM (CDR2) are obtained from the germline V gene. The CDR3 measures 11 amino acids from cysteine to phenylalanine. Here the CDR3 DNA is all that survives: 33 bases in frame from base 1. The trial excluded patients who had a history of autoimmune disease or who were on systemic immunosuppression. In every dose cohort, peripheral blood was drawn for TCR sequencing at baseline, cycle 4 day 1, and cycle 7 day 1. Samples came from an open-label, multicenter, first-in-human phase I dose-escalation trial of ivuxolimab. Adults with locally advanced or metastatic head and neck squamous cell, hepatocellular, melanoma or renal cell carcinoma were enrolled in the trial. Before TCR sequencing, CD4+ T cells and CD8+ T cells from peripheral blood were sorted into separate populations.

This clonotype was obtained from an adult with an advanced solid tumor such as melanoma, head and neck, liver or kidney cancer. The starting material was CD4+ or CD8+ T cells sorted from blood, obtained in a trial of the OX40 agonist ivuxolimab. The chain couples TRBV28 to TRBJ2-5; the D gene assignment is ambiguous. The CDR3 loop reads CASSLEETQYF. The bases are TGTGCCAGCAGTTTAGAAGAGACCCAGTACTTC.